This passage covers 4 T cell receptor beta chains from one sample sequenced in a study of T-cell reconstitution after alpha-beta-depleted transplantation in children. Library preparation (for TCRbeta) was performed with unique molecular identifiers. Each CDR3 protein gets one entry after TCRdb re-called the PCR reads with MiXCR. The table has fewer than 120,000 distinct CDR3 sequences, about a tenth seen once. The sample was PBMCs from the stem cell graft donor, taken from the stem cell graft. All receptors come from a human donor who donated a stem cell graft to a child with acute lymphoblastic leukemia.

The chain is built from TRBV6-1 and TRBJ2-1, with TRBD2 matching over 11 bases. The V gene's germline CDR1 is MNHNS and CDR2 SASEGT. This CDR3 has 15 amino acids. Unmatched junction bases numbered 11, after V lost 8 bases and J lost 8 bases. The CDR3 coding sequence is TGTGCCAGCTGCTTTAGCGGGAGGGCCGGGGATGAGCAGTTCTTC. Amino acid sequence: CASCFSGRAGDEQFF.

Many counts were recorded for this clonotype. The J gene is TRBJ1-1, the V gene TRBV20-1; no clear D gene. Trimming shortened V by 3 bases and J by 3 bases, and 14 bases separated the two germline ends. The length of the CDR3 is 14 residues. Germline loops: CDR1 DFQATT, CDR2 SNEGSKA (reference sequence). The CDR3 sequence is CSASLGGIHTEAFF. CDR3 bases: TGCAGTGCTAGCCTGGGAGGGATACACACTGAAGCTTTCTTT.

At least ten counts were recorded for this clonotype. The chain's CDR3 is CASSLGGYGYTF. The CDR3 DNA sequence: TGTGCCAGCAGTTTAGGAGGCTATGGCTACACCTTC. V is TRBV28 and J is TRBJ1-2; D is uncertain. The V end lost 2 bases, the J end lost 4 bases, and 5 bases lay between the germline ends. The germline V gene encodes CDR1 MDHEN and CDR2 SYDVKM. This CDR3 has 12 amino acids.

This clonotype was detected ten times or more. The chain has TRBV4-1 and TRBJ1-2, with D possibly matching TRBD1 (5 bases). Germline V gene sequence: CDR1 MGHRA, CDR2 YSYEKL. Between the trimmed V and J ends, which lost 1 base and 1 base, there was a span of 19 bases. CDR3 length equals 18 residues. The CDR3 loop reads CASSQARGAGNFNYGYTF. CDR3 bases: TGCGCCAGCAGCCAAGCTAGAGGCGCAGGGAATTTTAACTATGGCTACACCTTC.